This TCR beta chain was identified during a study of T cells in severe cutaneous drug reactions. Overall study: Recruitment ran 2011 to 2018 in Taiwan, Thailand and a European registry.

In terms of frequency, this clonotype is medium-sized. The antigen is undetermined. The patients sequenced had a carbamazepine-induced Stevens-Johnson syndrome or toxic epidermal necrolysis reaction. Roughly five Han Chinese and about six European CBZ-SJS/TEN patients gave blood repertoires. TCR subtype-specific primers in iRepertoire multiplex PCR prepared libraries for bulk and single-cell sequencing. Input for bulk TCR libraries: roughly 100-550 ng RNA per sample. TCRdb re-called the multiplex PCR reads and catalogs CDR3 proteins one per entry, DNA excluded. Reported are about 1,900 distinct CDR3 sequences; the ten largest clones contain 30% to 40%. Study-level points and caveats: In carbamazepine-induced Stevens-Johnson syndrome or toxic epidermal necrolysis, TRBV12-4 averaged around 29% in blister cells and 4.5% to 5% in PBMC.

CDR1 SNHLY and CDR2 FYNNEI come from the germline V gene. The CDR3 has 14 residues. Input material: PBMCs. The receptor was isolated from a human donor with Stevens-Johnson syndrome, a severe cutaneous drug reaction. This chain links TRBV2 with TRBJ1-5. Here the CDR3 reads CASSEWDSNQPQHF.